The 20 T cell receptor beta chains below all came from one sample that was sequenced in a study of T cell responses to AZD1222 COVID-19 vaccine. Sequenced by immunoSEQ multiplex PCR; TCRdb stores in-frame clones only, minus some. Of about 110,000 clones in the sample, more than 70% were seen once. The specimen was peripheral blood, collected on day 0 of MenACWY control vaccination. The receptor source for this set is an adult in good health.

This sequence joins TRBV19 and TRBJ1-1; 9 bases agree with TRBD1. CDR1 is LNHDA and CDR2 is SQIVND in the germline V gene (reference sequence). This CDR3 spans 12 amino acids. V dropped 9 bases and J dropped 7; count of bases not matched to a gene: 6. As DNA, the CDR3 is TGTGCCAGCAACAGGGGGCCGGGTGAAGCTTTCTTT. Translation gives CASNRGPGEAFF.

This clone was counted only a few times. The gene calls are TRBV4-3 and TRBJ1-1; D unresolved. The CDR3 has 13 amino acids. V was cut by 1 base and J by 2 bases, with 5 bases left in between. CDR1 and CDR2 from the germline V gene are LGHNA and YSLEER. As DNA, the CDR3 is TGCGCCAGCAGCCAAGGACATAACACTGAAGCTTTCTTT. It codes for CASSQGHNTEAFF.

The chain is built from TRBV2 and TRBJ1-1; D is undetermined. The CDR3 covers 11 residues. CDR1 is SNHLY, CDR2 FYNNEI, per germline. Trimming cost V 5 bases and J 3 bases, with 4 bases left between them. CDR3: CASSRDTEAFF. In nucleotides, the CDR3 is TGTGCCAGCAGTCGGGACACTGAAGCTTTCTTT. Supplemented by reference TRBV2 and TRBJ1-1, the full variable domain reads EPEVTQTPSHQVTQMGQEVILRCVPISNHLYFYWYRQILGQKVEFLVSFYNNEISEKSEIFDDQFSVERPDGSNFTLKIRSTKLEDSAMYFCASSRDTEAFFGQGTRLTVV.

The chain carries TRBV3-1 (or the pseudogene TRBV3-2) and TRBJ2-5; D might be TRBD2 (5 bases). The germline gives CDR1 LGHDT, CDR2 YNNKEL (reference sequence). The CDR3 sequence is 15 residues long. Trimming took off 2 bases at V and 1 base at J, with 11 bases between the two ends. CDR3 in amino acids: CASSQYSDSQETQYF. The CDR3 DNA follows: TGTGCCAGCAGCCAATATAGCGACTCCCAAGAGACCCAGTACTTC.

V usage is TRBV11-2 and J usage is TRBJ2-3; 11 positions agree with TRBD2. Trimming removed 5 bases from V and 5 bases from J; junction bases left unmatched: 9. There are 16 residues in the CDR3. Looked up from germline, CDR1 is SGHAT and CDR2 is FQNNGV. The CDR3 region is CASSTGSGGDGDTQYF. DNA of the CDR3: TGTGCCAGCAGCACAGGTAGCGGGGGGGATGGAGATACGCAGTATTTT.

The CDR3 region has the DNA TGTGCCAGCAGCTTTGGGACAGGGGAAGTAGAGACCCAGTACTTC. This translates into CASSFGTGEVETQYF. The V and J genes are TRBV11-2 and TRBJ2-5, with 10 nucleotides matching TRBD1. Germline V gene data show CDR1 as SGHAT and CDR2 as FQNNGV. CDR3 length equals 15 residues. The junction had 5 bases not matched to a gene; V was cut back by 3 bases and J by 4 bases.

CDR3 sequence reads: CASTPNPTANTGELFF. CDR3 nucleotide sequence: TGTGCCAGCACCCCCAACCCCACCGCGAACACCGGGGAGCTGTTTTTT. V is TRBV27 and J is TRBJ2-2, with D unclear. V dropped 7 bases and J dropped 0 bases, with 15 bases sitting between them. The germline CDR1 and CDR2 sequences are MNHEY and SMNVEV (reference sequence). The CDR3 consists of 16 residues.

The table lists this clone with a count of one. The chain has TRBV28 and TRBJ1-5; D is unresolved. The CDR3 totals 13 residues. The V end lost 4 bases, the J end lost 9 bases, and 13 bases lay between the germline ends. Germline CDR1 MDHEN, CDR2 SYDVKM. CDR3 loop: CASSSVDPRPQHF. The CDR3 DNA reads TGTGCCAGCAGTTCAGTGGATCCCCGGCCCCAGCATTTT.

The rearrangement joins TRBV24-1 to TRBJ1-1; 7 bases are a match to TRBD1. V trimming: 4 bases; J trimming: 1 base; junction bases outside the gene matches: 11. This CDR3 has 17 amino acids. CDR1 and CDR2 from the germline V gene are KGHDR and SFDVKD. CDR3 sequence: CATSESPGDSWNTEAFF. The CDR3 nucleotides read TGTGCCACCAGTGAATCTCCTGGGGACAGTTGGAACACTGAAGCTTTCTTT.

The chain uses TRBV10-3 and TRBJ2-7; 10 nucleotides match TRBD2. The CDR3 extends over 15 amino acids. CDR1 is ENHRY and CDR2 is SYGVKD in the germline V gene. Trimming at V came to 5 bases and at J to 4 bases, leaving 8 bases not matched to a gene. CDR3 nucleotide sequence: TGTGCCATCAGTCGTTCGTCTAGCGGGGGTTACGAGCAGTACTTC. This encodes CAISRSSSGGYEQYF.

V usage is TRBV19 and J usage is TRBJ1-6; D is unclear. Trimming took 8 bases from V and 11 from J, leaving 19 bases between them. The CDR3 contains 14 residues. The germline V gene encodes CDR1 LNHDA and CDR2 SQIVND (reference sequence). CDR3 region: CASSPDGSHPPLHF. The CDR3 DNA follows: TGTGCCAGTTCCCCGGACGGGTCCCATCCACCCCTCCACTTT.

Written as DNA, the CDR3 is TGTGCCAGCAGTTCCGCAGCTATTAGCAATCAGCCCCAGCATTTT. Translating it yields CASSSAAISNQPQHF. This chain joins TRBV27 and TRBJ1-5, with D unresolved. Germline CDR1 MNHEY, CDR2 SMNVEV (reference sequence). The CDR3 covers 15 residues. The V end was cut by 4 bases, the J end by 0 bases, with 10 bases between.

The sample holds a few counts of this clone. CDR3 loop: CASSLVLDGNGYTF. In DNA form, the CDR3 reads TGCGCCAGCAGCTTGGTTCTTGACGGAAATGGCTACACCTTC. The V call is TRBV5-1, the J call TRBJ1-2; no reliable D call. V was shortened by 0 bases and J by 6 bases, with 12 bases between the two germline ends. This CDR3 spans 14 amino acids. Per germline, CDR1 SGHRS and CDR2 YFSETQ.

The chain has TRBV6-4 and TRBJ2-5; TRBD2 agrees at 8 bases. The J segment lost 1 base and the V segment lost 4 bases, leaving 5 bases of the junction unmatched. This CDR3 is built from 15 residues. Looked up from germline, CDR1 is MRHNA and CDR2 is SNTAGT. For the CDR3, the DNA is TGTGCCAGCAGTGGCGGGGGGAACTTCCAAGAGACCCAGTACTTC. Encoded protein: CASSGGGNFQETQYF.

The gene calls are TRBV5-1 and TRBJ2-7, with no clear D. The CDR3 spans 13 residues. Trimming removed 5 bases at V and 1 base at J, with 10 bases between. Germline V gene lookup returns CDR1 SGHRS and CDR2 YFSETQ. The CDR3 is CASSNSRSYEQYF. The CDR3, as DNA: TGCGCCAGCAGTAATAGCAGATCCTACGAGCAGTACTTC.

The J gene is TRBJ2-2, the V gene TRBV30; D not certain. Germline V lookup: CDR1 GTSNPN, CDR2 SVGIG (reference sequence). The CDR3 is 14 amino acids. V dropped 0 bases and J dropped 1 base, with 6 bases sitting between them. The CDR3 reads CAWSVLKNTGELFF. The CDR3 coding sequence is TGTGCCTGGAGTGTTTTAAAGAACACCGGGGAGCTGTTTTTT.

This sequence joins TRBV7-9 and TRBJ2-1, with 8 positions matching TRBD1. This CDR3 region has 17 residues. The junction had 9 bases not matched to a gene; V was cut back by 2 bases and J by 3 bases. CDR1 is SEHNR, CDR2 FQNEAQ, per germline (reference sequence). The DNA for the CDR3 is TGTGCCAGCAGCTTAATAATCGGACAGGGAATCTACAATGAGCAGTTCTTC. It translates to CASSLIIGQGIYNEQFF.

The chain employs TRBV21-1 and TRBJ2-6; TRBD2, the table's D call, was not compared with the DNA. TRBV21-1 is assigned pseudogene status. The CDR3 contains 17 residues. CDR3 nucleotides: TGTGCCAGCAGCAAAGGGCCGGGAAAGGCTGGGGCCAACGTCCTGACTTTC. Translating it yields CASSKGPGKAGANVLTF.

A single count supports this clone. This chain uses TRBV5-1 with TRBJ2-2; 8 nucleotides align to TRBD2. This CDR3 contains 14 residues. V trimming: 0 bases; J trimming: 7 bases; junction bases outside the gene matches: 2. The germline CDR1 and CDR2 sequences are SGHRS and YFSETQ. For the CDR3, the DNA is TGCGCCAGCAGCTTGGTGGGACTAGGCGGGGAGCTGTTTTTT. Its translation is CASSLVGLGGELFF.

This clone appeared a few times. The chain carries TRBV14 and TRBJ2-1; no reliable D call. CDR3 length: 15 residues. Germline V gives CDR1 SGHDN, CDR2 FVKESK. Trimming took off 0 bases at V and 8 bases at J, with 14 bases between the two ends. This chain's CDR3 is CASSQDLSSVHEQFF. As DNA, the CDR3 is TGTGCCAGCAGCCAAGATCTATCCAGCGTCCATGAGCAGTTCTTC.